Listed here is a single TCR beta chain. What it binds is unknown. Synthetic TCR analog templates were added to each PCR reaction. Sequencing was performed with immunoSEQ multiplex PCR; in TCRdb, only in-frame clones are kept and a portion is missing. Here the sample spans about 95,000 clones, roughly 84% being singletons. Trimming cost V 4 bases and J 13 bases; bases outside gene matches: 6. In germline, CDR1 is MNHNS, CDR2 SASEGT. This CDR3 comprises 13 residues. As for time point: pretreatment peripheral blood. Locally advanced or metastatic urothelial carcinoma affected all patients. This entry is derived from a study of PD-L1 blockade in urothelial cancer. Study-wide results and limits: TCR clonality was measured in pretreatment peripheral blood. Clonality below the median predicted better survival.

The TCR originated in a man in his fifties or sixties with urothelial cancer. The sequences come from PBMCs, collected around atezolizumab (anti-PD-L1) treatment. This chain connects TRBV6-1 to TRBJ2-1; TRBD2 aligns across 11 bases. CDR3 coding DNA: TGTGCCAGCAGTGGCCCTAGCGGGGGGTCACAGTTCTTC. Translation: CASSGPSGGSQFF.